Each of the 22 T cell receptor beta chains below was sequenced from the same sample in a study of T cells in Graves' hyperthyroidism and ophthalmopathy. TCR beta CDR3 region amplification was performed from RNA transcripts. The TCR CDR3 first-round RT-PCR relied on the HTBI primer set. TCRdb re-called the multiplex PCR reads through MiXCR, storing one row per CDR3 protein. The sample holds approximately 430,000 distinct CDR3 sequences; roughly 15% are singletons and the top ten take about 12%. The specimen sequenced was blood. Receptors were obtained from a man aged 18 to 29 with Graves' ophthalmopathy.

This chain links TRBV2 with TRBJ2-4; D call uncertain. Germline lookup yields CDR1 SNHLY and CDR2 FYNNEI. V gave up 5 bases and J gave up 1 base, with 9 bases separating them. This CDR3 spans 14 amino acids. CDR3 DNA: TGTGCCAGCAGTTTATCTACCGCCAAAAACATTCAGTACTTC. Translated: CASSLSTAKNIQYF.

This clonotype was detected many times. This chain's CDR3 is CSAQGNEQFF. CDR3 DNA: TGCAGTGCTCAGGGGAATGAGCAGTTCTTC. This chain connects TRBV20-1 to TRBJ2-1; the D gene is possibly TRBD1 (6 bases). Germline-derived CDR1 and CDR2 are DFQATT and SNEGSKA (reference sequence). CDR3 size: 10 residues. The ends were cut back, 5 bases at V and 7 bases at J, with 6 bases in the middle.

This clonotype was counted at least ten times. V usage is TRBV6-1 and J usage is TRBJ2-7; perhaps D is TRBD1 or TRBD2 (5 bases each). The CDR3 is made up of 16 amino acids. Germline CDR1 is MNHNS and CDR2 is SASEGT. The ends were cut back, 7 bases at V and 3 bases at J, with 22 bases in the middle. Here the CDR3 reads CASTEGTKLSDYEQYF. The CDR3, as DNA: TGTGCCAGCACCGAGGGGACCAAACTATCTGACTACGAGCAGTACTTC.

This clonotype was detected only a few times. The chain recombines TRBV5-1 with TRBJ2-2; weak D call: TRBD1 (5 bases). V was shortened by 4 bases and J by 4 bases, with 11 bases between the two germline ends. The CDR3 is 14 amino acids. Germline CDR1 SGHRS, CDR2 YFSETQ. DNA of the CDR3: TGCGCCAGCAGCAACCTAGGGGTCACCGGGGAGCTGTTTTTT. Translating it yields CASSNLGVTGELFF.

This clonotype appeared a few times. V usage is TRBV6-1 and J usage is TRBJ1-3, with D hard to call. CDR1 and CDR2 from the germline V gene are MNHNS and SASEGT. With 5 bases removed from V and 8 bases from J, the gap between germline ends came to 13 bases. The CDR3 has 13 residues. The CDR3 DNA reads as TGTGCCAGCAGTCACAGCATCGGGGACACCATATATTTT. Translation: CASSHSIGDTIYF.

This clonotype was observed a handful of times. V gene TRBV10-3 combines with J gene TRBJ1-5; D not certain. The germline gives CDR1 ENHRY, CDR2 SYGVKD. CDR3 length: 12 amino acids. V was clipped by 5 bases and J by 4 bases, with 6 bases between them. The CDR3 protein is CAISSGNQPQHF. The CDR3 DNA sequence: TGTGCCATCAGTTCCGGGAATCAGCCCCAGCATTTT.

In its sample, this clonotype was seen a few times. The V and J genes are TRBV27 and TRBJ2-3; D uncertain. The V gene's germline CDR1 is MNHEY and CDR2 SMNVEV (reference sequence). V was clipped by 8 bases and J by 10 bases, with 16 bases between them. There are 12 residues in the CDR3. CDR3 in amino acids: CASSVPPLPQYF. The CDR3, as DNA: TGTGCCAGCTCGGTCCCCCCCCTTCCGCAGTATTTT.

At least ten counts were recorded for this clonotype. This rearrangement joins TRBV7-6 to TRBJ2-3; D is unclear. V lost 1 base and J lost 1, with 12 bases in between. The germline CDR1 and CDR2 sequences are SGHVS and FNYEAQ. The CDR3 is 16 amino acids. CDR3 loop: CASSLEVAGGTDTQYF. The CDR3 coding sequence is TGTGCCAGCAGCTTAGAGGTAGCCGGCGGCACAGATACGCAGTATTTT. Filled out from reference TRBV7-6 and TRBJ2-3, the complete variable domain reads GAGVSQSPRYKVTKRGQDVALRCDPISGHVSLYWYRQALGQGPEFLTYFNYEAQQDKSGLPNDRFSAERPEGSISTLTIQRTEQRDSAMYRCASSLEVAGGTDTQYFGPGTRLTVL.

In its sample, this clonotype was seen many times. The CDR3 bases are TGTGCCAGCAGTTTACAGGGGTATAATTCACCCCTCCACTTT. Translating it yields CASSLQGYNSPLHF. The chain joins TRBV27 to TRBJ1-6; tentatively, D is TRBD1 (6 bases). The V end was cut by 2 bases, the J end by 4 bases, with 6 bases between. This CDR3 contains 14 residues. From germline, CDR1 is MNHEY and CDR2 SMNVEV (reference sequence).

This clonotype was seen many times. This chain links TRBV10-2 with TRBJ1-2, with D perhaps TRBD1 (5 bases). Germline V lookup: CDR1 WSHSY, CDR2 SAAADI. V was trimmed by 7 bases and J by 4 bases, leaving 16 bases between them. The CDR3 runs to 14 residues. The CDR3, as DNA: TGCGCCAGCATCCCCGGGACTGTGGGCTATGGCTACACCTTC. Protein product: CASIPGTVGYGYTF.

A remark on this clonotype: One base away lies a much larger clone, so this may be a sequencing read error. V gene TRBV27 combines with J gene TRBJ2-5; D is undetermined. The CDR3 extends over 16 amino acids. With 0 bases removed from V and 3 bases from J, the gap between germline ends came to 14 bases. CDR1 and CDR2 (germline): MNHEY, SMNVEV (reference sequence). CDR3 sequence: CASSLSSAYPEETQYF. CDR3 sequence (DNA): TGTGCCAGCAGTTTATCGTCCGCCTACCCCGAAGAGACCCAGTACTTC.

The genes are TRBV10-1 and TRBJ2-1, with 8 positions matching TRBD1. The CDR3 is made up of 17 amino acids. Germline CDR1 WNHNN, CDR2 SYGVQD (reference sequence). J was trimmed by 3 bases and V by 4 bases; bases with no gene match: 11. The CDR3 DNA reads TGCGCCAGCAGTGCACCCACAGGAACAGGGGGCTACAATGAGCAGTTCTTC. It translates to CASSAPTGTGGYNEQFF.

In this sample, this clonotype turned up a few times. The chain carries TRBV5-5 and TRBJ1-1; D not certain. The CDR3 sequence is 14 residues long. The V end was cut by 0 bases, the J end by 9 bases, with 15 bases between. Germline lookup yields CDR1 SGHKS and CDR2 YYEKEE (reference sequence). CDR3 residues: CASSLAGAPGKAFF. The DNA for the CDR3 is TGTGCCAGCAGCTTGGCCGGCGCTCCCGGGAAAGCTTTCTTT.

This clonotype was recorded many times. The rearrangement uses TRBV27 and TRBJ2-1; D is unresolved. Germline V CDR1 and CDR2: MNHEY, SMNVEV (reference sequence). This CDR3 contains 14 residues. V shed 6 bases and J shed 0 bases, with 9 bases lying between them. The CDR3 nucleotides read TGTGCCAGCAGCCTCAGGAGCTCCTACAATGAGCAGTTCTTC. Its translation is CASSLRSSYNEQFF.

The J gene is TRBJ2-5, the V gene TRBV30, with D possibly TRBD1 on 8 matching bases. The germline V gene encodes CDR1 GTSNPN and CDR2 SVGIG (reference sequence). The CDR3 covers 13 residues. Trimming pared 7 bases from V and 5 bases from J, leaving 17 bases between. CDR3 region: CALSQGGGETQYF. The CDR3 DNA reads TGTGCCTTATCACAGGGGGGGGGGGAGACCCAGTACTTC.

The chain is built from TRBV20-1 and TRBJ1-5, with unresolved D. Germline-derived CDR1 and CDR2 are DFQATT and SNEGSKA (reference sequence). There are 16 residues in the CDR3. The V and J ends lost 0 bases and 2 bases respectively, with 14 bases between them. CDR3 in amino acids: CSARDLKEGGNQPQHF. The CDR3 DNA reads TGCAGTGCTAGAGATCTCAAGGAGGGTGGCAATCAGCCCCAGCATTTT.

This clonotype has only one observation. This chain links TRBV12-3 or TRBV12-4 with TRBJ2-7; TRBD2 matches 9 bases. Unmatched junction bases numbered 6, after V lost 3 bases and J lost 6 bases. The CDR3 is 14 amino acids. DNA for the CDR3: TGTGCCAGCAGTTTTTGGGGACTAGCAGTCGAGCAGTACTTC. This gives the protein CASSFWGLAVEQYF.

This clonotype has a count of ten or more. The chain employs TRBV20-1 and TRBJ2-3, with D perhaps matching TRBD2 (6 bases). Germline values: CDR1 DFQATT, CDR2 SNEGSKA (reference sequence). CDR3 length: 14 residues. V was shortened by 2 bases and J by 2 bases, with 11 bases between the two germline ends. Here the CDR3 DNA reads TGCAGTGCTAGAAAGGAGGGCCTCACAGATACGCAGTATTTT. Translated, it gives CSARKEGLTDTQYF.

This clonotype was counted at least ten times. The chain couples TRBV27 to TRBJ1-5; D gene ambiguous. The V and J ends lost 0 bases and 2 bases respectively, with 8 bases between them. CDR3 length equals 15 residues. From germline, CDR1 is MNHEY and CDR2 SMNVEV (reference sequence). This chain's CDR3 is CASSLSGNGNQPQHF. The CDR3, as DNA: TGTGCCAGCAGTTTATCAGGGAACGGCAATCAGCCCCAGCATTTT.

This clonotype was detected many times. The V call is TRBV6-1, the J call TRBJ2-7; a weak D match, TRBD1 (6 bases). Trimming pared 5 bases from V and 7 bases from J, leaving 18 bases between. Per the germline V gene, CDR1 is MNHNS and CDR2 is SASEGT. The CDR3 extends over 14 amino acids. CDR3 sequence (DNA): TGTGCCAGCAGTAAACCGGGACAACCCGTGGAGCAGTACTTC. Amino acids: CASSKPGQPVEQYF.

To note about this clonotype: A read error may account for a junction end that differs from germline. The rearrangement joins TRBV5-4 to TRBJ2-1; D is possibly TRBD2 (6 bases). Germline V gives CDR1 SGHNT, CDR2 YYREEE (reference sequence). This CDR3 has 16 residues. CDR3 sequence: CAGSLGVLANYDEQFF. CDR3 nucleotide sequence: TGTGCCGGCAGCCTGGGGGTACTAGCTAACTACGATGAGCAGTTCTTC.

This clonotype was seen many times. The CDR3 protein is CSVESVGETQYF. The CDR3 nucleotides are TGCAGCGTTGAAAGTGTGGGGGAGACCCAGTACTTC. The chain employs TRBV29-1 and TRBJ2-5, with no clear D. This CDR3 comprises 12 residues. Germline V gene data show CDR1 as SQVTM and CDR2 as ANQGSEA. V shed 2 bases and J shed 5 bases, with 9 bases lying between them.